This T cell receptor beta chain was identified in a study of T cell responses to AZD1222 COVID-19 vaccine. Notes on the study in general: No day 14 peak samples; only post-peak repertoires were characterized. Only a handful of individuals given AZD1222 were seropositive at baseline.

Generated by immunoSEQ multiplex PCR, the TCRdb table keeps only in-frame clones and is missing some. This table has 56,000 or so clones, nearly 80% appearing once. Of note for this clone: As yet, its antigen is unknown.

Both about-4-week and about-12-week second-dose recipients were combined. Trimming cost V 4 bases and J 1 base, with 14 bases left between them. CDR3 length: 16 amino acids. Germline assignment: CDR1 SGHKS and CDR2 YYEKEE (reference sequence). This specimen was peripheral blood, taken 28 days after the second AZD1222 dose. The chain recombines TRBV5-5 with TRBJ2-2; unclear D gene. The clonotype was recovered from an adult who received the AZD1222 COVID-19 vaccine. CDR3 sequence: CASSRSTGLNTGELFF. The CDR3 DNA sequence: TGTGCCAGCAGCCGCTCTACCGGATTGAACACCGGGGAGCTGTTTTTT.